This T cell receptor beta chain appears in the sequencing data of a study of cytomegalovirus exposure and HLA in healthy donors. Study-level findings and limits: Earlier results showed most TCR beta V segments being productive about 87% or about 30% of the time. Reported performance of the classifier showed diagnosis of cytomegalovirus status with high specificity and sensitivity.

This clone was found a few times. Its antigen is as yet unknown. The germline CDR1 and CDR2 sequences are SEHNR and FQNEAQ (reference sequence). V was cut by 5 bases and J by 4 bases, with 10 bases left in between. The CDR3 contains 13 residues. Use of 60 Vbeta and 13 Jbeta primers characterized the PCR. TCRdb's copy holds only in-frame clones and misses some; the assay was immunoSEQ multiplex PCR. Seen here are under 200,000 clones, 82% observed once, and the top ten hold 0.8%. The V and J genes are TRBV7-9 and TRBJ2-3; D might be TRBD1 (6 bases). The receptor's source is a young woman in good health and CMV-seronegative. Sequencing was carried out using PBMCs. CDR3 loop: CASSHRVADTQYF. The CDR3 DNA sequence: TGTGCCAGCAGCCACAGGGTGGCAGATACGCAGTATTTT.